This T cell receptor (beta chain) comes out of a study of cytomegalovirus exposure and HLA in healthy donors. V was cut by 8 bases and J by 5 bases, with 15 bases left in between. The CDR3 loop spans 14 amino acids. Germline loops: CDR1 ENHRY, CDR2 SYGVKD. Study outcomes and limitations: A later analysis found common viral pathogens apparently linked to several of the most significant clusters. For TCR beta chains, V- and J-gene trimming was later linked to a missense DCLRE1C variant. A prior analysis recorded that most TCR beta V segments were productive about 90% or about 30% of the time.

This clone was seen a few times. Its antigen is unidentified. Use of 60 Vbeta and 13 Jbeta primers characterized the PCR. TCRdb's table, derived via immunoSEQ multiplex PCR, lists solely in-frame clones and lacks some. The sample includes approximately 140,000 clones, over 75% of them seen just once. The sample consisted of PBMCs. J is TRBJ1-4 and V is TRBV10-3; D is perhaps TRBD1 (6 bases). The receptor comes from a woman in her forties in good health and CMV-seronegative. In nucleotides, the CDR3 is TGTGCCATCTCTCTCGGGGGGCCCAATGAAAAACTGTTTTTT. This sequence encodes CAISLGGPNEKLFF.